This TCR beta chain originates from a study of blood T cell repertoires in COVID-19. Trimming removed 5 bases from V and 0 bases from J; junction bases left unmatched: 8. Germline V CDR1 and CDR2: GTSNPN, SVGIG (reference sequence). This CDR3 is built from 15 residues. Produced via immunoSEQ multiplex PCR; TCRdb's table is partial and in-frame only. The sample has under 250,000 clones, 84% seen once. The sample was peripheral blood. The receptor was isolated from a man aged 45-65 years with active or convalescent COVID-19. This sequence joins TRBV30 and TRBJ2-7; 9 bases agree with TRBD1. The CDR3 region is CAWESGTGFSYEQYF. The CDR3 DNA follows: TGTGCCTGGGAGTCCGGGACAGGGTTCTCCTACGAGCAGTACTTC.